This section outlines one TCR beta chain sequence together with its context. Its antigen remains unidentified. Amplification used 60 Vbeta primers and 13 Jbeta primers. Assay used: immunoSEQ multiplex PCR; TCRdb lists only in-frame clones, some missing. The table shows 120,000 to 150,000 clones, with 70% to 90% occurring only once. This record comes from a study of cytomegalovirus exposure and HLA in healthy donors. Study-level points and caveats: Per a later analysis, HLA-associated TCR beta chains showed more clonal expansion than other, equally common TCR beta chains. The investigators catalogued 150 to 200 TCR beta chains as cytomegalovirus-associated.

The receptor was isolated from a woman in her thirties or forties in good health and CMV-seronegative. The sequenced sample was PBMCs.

CDR3 sequence reads: CASSPHLRTPLYF. CDR3 nucleotide sequence: TGTGCCAGCAGTCCCCACCTCAGGACACCTCTGTACTTC. This sequence joins TRBV6-6 and TRBJ2-7; possible D gene TRBD1, 5 bases. Germline loops: CDR1 MNHNY, CDR2 SVGAGI (reference sequence). V was cut by 5 bases and J by 12 bases, with 20 bases left in between. This CDR3 contains 13 residues.